The rows below give T cell receptor beta chains drawn from one sample of a study of OX40 agonist ivuxolimab in advanced cancers. TCRdb's table, derived via immunoSEQ multiplex PCR, lists solely in-frame clones and lacks some. The sample holds some 74,000 clones; about 94% are singletons and the top ten take 8.5% to 10%. Sequenced here: CD4+ or CD8+ T cells sorted from blood, sampled in a trial of the OX40 agonist ivuxolimab. The source is an adult with an advanced solid tumor such as melanoma, head and neck, liver or kidney cancer. CDR3s include the opening cysteine and the closing phenylalanine or tryptophan. Fields, in order: V gene, clone size, J gene, D gene, CDR3 DNA, CDR3 protein. D genes are given only for firm matches. The size field is filled for only some rows; it gives once, few, many or a size class.

TRBV9	NA	TRBJ1-1	NA	TGTGCCAGCAGCGATAGCGGAGGAAGTGTGAACACTGAAGCTTTCTTT	CASSDSGGSVNTEAFF
TRBV21-1	NA	TRBJ1-5	NA	TGTGCCAGCAGCAGCCGGGGGGATCAGCCCCAGCATTTT	CASSSRGDQPQHF
TRBV28	NA	TRBJ2-5	NA	TGTGCCAGCAGTTTAGGTTCGGGAGAGACCCAGTACTTC	CASSLGSGETQYF
TRBV7-6	NA	TRBJ2-3	NA	TGTGCCAGCAGCTTAGAGTCCCAGGGGCCAGATACGCAGTATTTT	CASSLESQGPDTQYF
TRBV7-9	NA	TRBJ2-5	TRBD2	TGTGCCAGCAGCCCCGGGACTAGCGGTTTGCAAGAGACCCAGTACTTC	CASSPGTSGLQETQYF
TRBV28	once	TRBJ2-7	TRBD2	TGTGCCAGCAGTTTAGACAGCGGGGGGAACTACGAGCAGTACTTC	CASSLDSGGNYEQYF
TRBV6-5	NA	TRBJ2-5	NA	TGTGCCAGCAGTTACTCAGAGTTGGAGACCCAGTACTTC	CASSYSELETQYF
TRBV14	NA	TRBJ1-3	NA	TGTGCCAGCAGCCGGTACGGGGCGGACACCATATATTTT	CASSRYGADTIYF
TRBV5-4	NA	TRBJ2-7	NA	TGTGCCAGCAGCCCTGAGGCGAGCTCCTACGAGCAGTACTTC	CASSPEASSYEQYF
TRBV19	NA	TRBJ2-5	NA	TGTGCCAGTAGTACGAGGGCCCAAGAGACCCAGTACTTC	CASSTRAQETQYF
TRBV2	NA	TRBJ1-2	TRBD1	TGTGCCAGCAGTCAAGGACAGGGGGATGGTTATGGCTACACCTTC	CASSQGQGDGYGYTF
TRBV19	NA	TRBJ2-7	TRBD1	TGTGCCAGTAGTATCGGGGGACAGGGAAACGAGCAGTACTTC	CASSIGGQGNEQYF
TRBV19	NA	TRBJ2-7	NA	TGTGCCAGTAGTATTGGTCCTGGCTACGAGCAGTACTTC	CASSIGPGYEQYF
TRBV29-1	NA	TRBJ2-7	TRBD1	TGCAGCGTTGAGTCGTACAGGGGGCCCGAGCAGTACTTC	CSVESYRGPEQYF
TRBV7-9	NA	TRBJ1-4	NA	TGTGCCAGCAGCGGCTGGGGAAAACAGGAAGAAAAACTGTTTTTT	CASSGWGKQEEKLFF
TRBV5-6	once	TRBJ2-7	NA	TGTGCCAGCAGCTGGGGACGGAATCTGAACTACGAGCAGTACTTC	CASSWGRNLNYEQYF
TRBV30	NA	TRBJ2-4	TRBD1	TGTGCCTGGAGTGGGGCGGGACAGGGAGACGTATGGGCTTGGAACATTCAGTACTTC	CAWSGAGQGDVWAWNIQYF
TRBV7-9	NA	TRBJ2-7	NA	TGTGCCAGCAGCCCTTACCAGGGGCCCTCCTACGAGCAGTACTTC	CASSPYQGPSYEQYF
TRBV4-1	once	TRBJ2-7	NA	TGCGCCAGCAGCCAATCAGGCCAGAGTTACGAGCAGTACTTC	CASSQSGQSYEQYF
TRBV6-4	few	TRBJ1-6	NA	TGTGCCAGCAGTGACTCGGGAGAAGGGTCCGGTTCACCCCTCCACTTT	CASSDSGEGSGSPLHF
TRBV12-5	NA	TRBJ2-5	NA	TGTGCTAGTGGTCTAGGAGAGATGATCCAAGAGACCCAGTACTTC	CASGLGEMIQETQYF
TRBV29-1	NA	TRBJ1-2	TRBD1	TGCAGCGTTGAAGTACACCGGGACAGGGTCGCCGGCTACACCTTC	CSVEVHRDRVAGYTF
TRBV14	NA	TRBJ2-7	TRBD2	TGTGCCAGCAGCCGCACTAGCGGAATAGCCTACGAGCAGTACTTC	CASSRTSGIAYEQYF
TRBV4-2	NA	TRBJ2-1	NA	TGTGCCAGCAGCCAAGATCAGGGAGGCTCCTACAATGAGCAGTTCTTC	CASSQDQGGSYNEQFF
TRBV28	NA	TRBJ1-1	TRBD1	TGTGCCAGCACCAGAACAGGGGGTTGGGACACTGAAGCTTTCTTT	CASTRTGGWDTEAFF